Below, 8 T cell receptor beta chains from the same sample are listed, as sequenced in a study of shared clonotypes between healthy human individuals. TCRdb's table, derived via immunoSEQ multiplex PCR, lists solely in-frame clones and lacks some. Here the sample spans under 2,500,000 clones, nearly 97% being singletons. Material for sequencing was naive CD4+ T cells sorted from blood. Subset indicated: CD45RA+ positively selected. These receptor sequences come from a man between 18 and 35 years old in good health.

The V gene is TRBV30, the J gene TRBJ1-5, with TRBD1 as a possible D gene (5 bases). This CDR3 is built from 15 residues. V dropped 4 bases and J dropped 3 bases, with 16 bases sitting between them. The V gene's germline CDR1 is GTSNPN and CDR2 SVGIG (reference sequence). The CDR3 loop is CAWTYRGRFNQPQHF. In DNA, the CDR3 is TGTGCCTGGACGTATCGGGGACGGTTCAATCAGCCCCAGCATTTT.

V usage is TRBV6-1 and J usage is TRBJ1-1; weak D call: TRBD1 (5 bases). The CDR3 totals 14 residues. Germline V gene data show CDR1 as MNHNS and CDR2 as SASEGT. V was clipped by 6 bases and J by 1 base, with 12 bases between them. DNA for the CDR3: TGTGCCAGCAGCCACAGGAGAGAGAACACTGAAGCTTTCTTT. It specifies CASSHRRENTEAFF.

J is TRBJ1-5 and V is TRBV28, with 9 bases that match TRBD1. The CDR3 spans 17 residues. CDR1 is MDHEN and CDR2 is SYDVKM in the germline V gene. Trimming at V came to 6 bases and at J to 0 bases, leaving 9 bases not matched to a gene. CDR3 DNA sequence: TGTGCCAGCAGGGGGCCCGGGACAGGGTTTAGCAATCAGCCCCAGCATTTT. Its translation is CASRGPGTGFSNQPQHF.

About this clone: The same CDR3 also results from other DNA sequences found in this sample. This chain connects TRBV6-5 to TRBJ2-1; possibly TRBD2 for D (5 bases). CDR3 length: 15 residues. Per germline, CDR1 MNHEY and CDR2 SVGAGI. V was cut by 5 bases and J by 0 bases, with 11 bases left in between. The CDR3 bases are TGTGCCAGCAGTCCGAGCGGTAGCTCCTACAATGAGCAGTTCTTC. Its protein is CASSPSGSSYNEQFF.

The chain links TRBV6-5 to TRBJ1-5; D possibly corresponds to TRBD1 (5 bases). The V and J ends lost 6 bases and 5 bases respectively, with 14 bases between them. CDR1 is MNHEY and CDR2 is SVGAGI in the germline V gene. This CDR3 comprises 14 residues. As DNA, the CDR3 is TGTGCCAGCAGCCGAACGGGACCCGATCAGCCCCAGCATTTT. It encodes CASSRTGPDQPQHF.

CDR3 nucleotides: TGTGCCAGCAGCTTAGCAGGGTATATCGACGAGCAGTACTTC. Encoded protein: CASSLAGYIDEQYF. V and J are TRBV7-2 and TRBJ2-7; no clear D. The V gene's germline CDR1 is SGHTA and CDR2 FQGNSA. The CDR3 totals 14 residues. V was shortened by 0 bases and J by 5 bases, with 11 bases between the two germline ends.

The chain links TRBV9 to TRBJ1-1, with 11 positions matching TRBD1. From germline, CDR1 is SGDLS and CDR2 YYNGEE. With V trimmed by 4 bases and J by 2 bases, 13 bases remained unmatched. The CDR3 is 18 residues long. The CDR3 DNA follows: TGTGCCAGCAGCCGGGGACTGAGCGGGACAGGGGGTAACACTGAAGCTTTCTTT. It is translated as CASSRGLSGTGGNTEAFF. The full variable domain, completed using reference TRBV9 and TRBJ1-1, is DSGVTQTPKHLITATGQRVTLRCSPRSGDLSVYWYQQSLDQGLQFLIQYYNGEERAKGNILERFSAQQFPDLHSELNLSSLELGDSALYFCASSRGLSGTGGNTEAFFGQGTRLTVV.

The CDR3 region is CASSAGRDRTYEQYF. The CDR3 coding sequence is TGTGCCAGCAGCGCCGGGAGGGACAGGACCTACGAGCAGTACTTC. This chain joins TRBV11-2 and TRBJ2-7; TRBD1 or TRBD2 may be the D gene (8 bases each). Germline CDR1 is SGHAT and CDR2 is FQNNGV. This CDR3 has 15 residues. The germline V and J ends were trimmed by 5 bases and 2 bases, with 16 bases remaining between them.